The 2 T cell receptor beta chains below all came from one sample that was sequenced in a study of blood T cell repertoires in COVID-19. Sequenced by immunoSEQ multiplex PCR; TCRdb stores in-frame clones only, minus some. The profile shows 440,000 or so clones, 89% of them singletons. Sequencing input: peripheral blood. Source of these receptors: a middle-aged woman with COVID-19, enrolled during active disease.

The CDR3 DNA sequence: TGTGCCAGCAGCTTATTGGGACACGACGGAGCTGGAAACACCATATATTTT. The encoded protein is CASSLLGHDGAGNTIYF. The chain employs TRBV7-6 and TRBJ1-3; TRBD1 is a possible D gene (6 bases). This CDR3 has 17 amino acids. Trimming cost V 2 bases and J 2 bases, with 16 bases left between them. From germline, CDR1 is SGHVS and CDR2 FNYEAQ.

V is TRBV28 and J is TRBJ1-2, with D perhaps TRBD1 (6 bases). V dropped 5 bases and J dropped 8 bases, with 18 bases sitting between them. Per germline, CDR1 MDHEN and CDR2 SYDVKM. The CDR3 is made up of 14 amino acids. CDR3 nucleotide sequence: TGTGCCAGCAGTACGCTACAGGGCGTGGGCGGCTACACCTTC. Amino acid sequence: CASSTLQGVGGYTF.